What follows are 25 T cell receptor beta chains derived from one specimen sequenced in a study of STAT5B mutations in CD4+ large granular lymphocyte leukemia. The protocol was immunoSEQ multiplex PCR, while the TCRdb copy is restricted to in-frame clones and leaves out a portion. The sample holds about 21,000 clones; about 80% are singletons and the top ten take roughly 3.9%. Sequences were obtained from CD4+ T cells from blood buffy coats. These receptors were taken from a human donor in good health.

The chain recombines TRBV11-3 with TRBJ2-1, with D unclear. The germline CDR1 and CDR2 sequences are SGHNT and YENEEA. V dropped 5 bases and J dropped 10 bases, with 12 bases sitting between them. CDR3 size: 12 residues. The CDR3 region is CASSRNPLEQFF. DNA of the CDR3: TGTGCCAGCAGCCGAAACCCTCTCGAGCAGTTCTTC.

The chain carries TRBV10-3 and TRBJ2-1; D not certain. Per germline, CDR1 ENHRY and CDR2 SYGVKD. This CDR3 is 12 amino acids long. Trimming removed 4 bases from V and 6 bases from J, with 7 bases in between. CDR3 DNA sequence: TGTGCCATCAGTGGGAACTTCAATGAGCAGTTCTTC. Translation gives CAISGNFNEQFF.

The gene calls are TRBV5-6 and TRBJ2-7; D possibly corresponds to TRBD1 (6 bases). The V end was cut by 0 bases, the J end by 6 bases, with 19 bases between. Germline CDR1 reads SGHDT; CDR2 reads YYEEEE. The CDR3 has 16 residues. CDR3 sequence (DNA): TGTGCCAGCAGCTTGGGGATGGGGGCAGGTGGTCGCGAGCAGTACTTC. Translated: CASSLGMGAGGREQYF.

This clone was seen a few times. This chain links TRBV10-3 with TRBJ2-7, with D hard to call. The V and J ends lost 0 bases and 4 bases respectively, with 4 bases between them. This CDR3 spans 12 amino acids. Per germline, CDR1 ENHRY and CDR2 SYGVKD. The CDR3: CAISESSYEQYF. CDR3 coding DNA: TGTGCCATCAGTGAGTCTAGTTACGAGCAGTACTTC.

Comment on this clone: Because the CDR3's place on the DNA is in doubt, the DNA is left out and the CDR3 is given as listed by TCRdb. The chain couples TRBV19 to TRBJ1-5. The CDR3 has 13 amino acids, counting both end residues. Germline V lookup: CDR1 LNHDA, CDR2 SQIVND (reference sequence). CDR3 residues: CASTSVSGQPQHF.

The chain combines TRBV11-3 with TRBJ2-7; D possibly corresponds to TRBD2 (6 bases). CDR3 length equals 13 residues. V was cut by 2 bases and J by 3 bases, with 8 bases left in between. The germline CDR1 and CDR2 sequences are SGHNT and YENEEA. The CDR3 DNA reads as TGTGCCAGCAGCTTACGGAGGGGCTACGAGCAGTACTTC. Translation gives CASSLRRGYEQYF.

Only one count was recorded for this clone. The rearrangement links TRBV6-5 to TRBJ1-3; the D is unclear. The germline V and J ends were trimmed by 7 bases and 0 bases, with 10 bases remaining between them. CDR1 and CDR2 from the germline V gene are MNHEY and SVGAGI. The CDR3 has 14 residues. The chain's CDR3 is CASKINFSGNTIYF. CDR3 bases: TGTGCCAGCAAAATTAATTTCTCTGGAAACACCATATATTTT.

The chain links TRBV5-8 to TRBJ1-1; 8 nucleotides agree with TRBD1. There are 15 residues in the CDR3. The junction had 10 bases not matched to a gene; V was cut back by 6 bases and J by 3 bases. Germline CDR1 SGHTS, CDR2 YDEGEE. The CDR3 DNA follows: TGTGCCAGCACCCTACGACAGGGGAGGGACACTGAAGCTTTCTTT. Protein sequence: CASTLRQGRDTEAFF.

V is TRBV21-1 and J is TRBJ2-7; the table's D call, TRBD2, has no DNA check behind it. TRBV21-1 is flagged as a pseudogene. The CDR3 loop spans 18 amino acids. CDR3 protein: CASPWTSGRVSIFYEQYF. Here the CDR3 DNA reads TGTGCCAGCCCCTGGACTAGCGGGAGGGTAAGTATTTTCTACGAGCAGTACTTC.

The V call is TRBV30, the J call TRBJ1-1; no clear D. Trimming removed 0 bases at V and 1 base at J, with 27 bases between. The CDR3 consists of 20 residues. Germline loops: CDR1 GTSNPN, CDR2 SVGIG (reference sequence). As DNA, the CDR3 is TGTGCCTGGAGTGTACCCCCCCTCGAGTTTGGGTCTCGGCGGAACACTGAAGCTTTCTTT. Translation gives CAWSVPPLEFGSRRNTEAFF.

The J gene is TRBJ1-2, the V gene TRBV5-6, with a tentative D call TRBD1 (5 bases). The CDR3 is 14 amino acids. The V gene lost 3 bases and the J gene lost 3 bases, with 12 bases spanning the gap. Germline values: CDR1 SGHDT, CDR2 YYEEEE. CDR3 residues: CASSSASGHYGYTF. Written as DNA, the CDR3 is TGTGCCAGCAGCTCCGCATCAGGGCACTATGGCTACACCTTC.

The chain uses TRBV11-2 and TRBJ2-7; 10 nucleotides match TRBD2. The V and J ends lost 0 bases and 2 bases, in that order; junction bases with no gene match: 4. CDR1 is SGHAT and CDR2 is FQNNGV in the germline V gene. The CDR3 consists of 16 residues. This CDR3 reads CASSLDLAGATYEQYF. The CDR3 DNA sequence: TGTGCCAGCAGCTTAGATCTAGCGGGAGCTACCTACGAGCAGTACTTC.

The chain links TRBV11-3 to TRBJ1-1; no reliable D call. The CDR3 loop spans 15 amino acids. The germline V gene has CDR1 SGHNT and CDR2 YENEEA. Between the trimmed V and J ends, which lost 3 bases and 0 bases, there was a span of 11 bases. The CDR3 protein is CASSLGFEMNTEAFF. The CDR3 coding sequence is TGTGCCAGCAGCTTGGGGTTTGAGATGAACACTGAAGCTTTCTTT. The full variable domain, rest sourced from reference TRBV11-3 and TRBJ1-1, is EAGVVQSPRYKIIEKKQPVAFWCNPISGHNTLYWYLQNLGQGPELLIRYENEEAVDDSQLPKDRFSAERLKGVDSTLKIQPAELGDSAVYLCASSLGFEMNTEAFFGQGTRLTVV.

CDR3 region: CASSFSQGTEAFF. In DNA, the CDR3 is TGCGCCAGCAGTTTCTCACAGGGGACTGAAGCTTTCTTT. This chain connects TRBV5-1 to TRBJ1-1; 7 bases are a match to TRBD1. Per germline, CDR1 SGHRS and CDR2 YFSETQ. V lost 5 bases and J lost 5; bases outside the gene matches: 6. The CDR3 consists of 13 residues.

This clone is a singleton in its sample. The V gene is TRBV10-3, the J gene TRBJ2-3, with D unresolved. The germline V gene encodes CDR1 ENHRY and CDR2 SYGVKD. Trimming removed 0 bases from V and 4 bases from J, with 5 bases in between. This CDR3 region has 13 residues. CDR3 protein: CAISESGPDTQYF. CDR3 bases: TGTGCCATCAGTGAGTCGGGTCCAGATACGCAGTATTTT.

V is TRBV19 and J is TRBJ2-1; TRBD2 aligns across 9 bases. CDR3 size: 16 residues. The germline CDR1 and CDR2 sequences are LNHDA and SQIVND (reference sequence). The V segment lost 1 base and the J segment 8 bases; nucleotides outside the gene matches: 9. CDR3: CASSIVRPSGNHEQFF. The CDR3 nucleotides are TGTGCCAGTAGTATAGTTAGGCCTAGCGGGAACCATGAGCAGTTCTTC.

The rearrangement links TRBV10-3 to TRBJ2-7, with 10 bases lining up with TRBD2. Germline loops: CDR1 ENHRY, CDR2 SYGVKD. The CDR3 sequence is 15 residues long. Losses at the gene ends were 3 bases for V and 6 bases for J; bases not matched to a gene: 8. The CDR3 sequence is CAISDNPSGSREQYF. CDR3 coding DNA: TGTGCCATCAGTGATAACCCTAGCGGGAGTCGCGAGCAGTACTTC.

Comments on this clone: A junction boundary mismatches the germline segment, possibly from a read error. The chain carries TRBV6-5 and TRBJ1-1; D is ambiguous. CDR3 length equals 13 residues. In germline, CDR1 is MNHEY, CDR2 SVGAGI. The CDR3 DNA follows: TGTGCCATCAGTGAGTCGACTGGCGGTGAAGCTTTCTTT. Protein: CAISESTGGEAFF.

The chain recombines TRBV28 with TRBJ2-7; D unclear. Germline assignment: CDR1 MDHEN and CDR2 SYDVKM. The CDR3 contains 13 residues. V lost 3 bases and J lost 2, with 8 bases in between. The CDR3 coding sequence is TGTGCCAGCAGTTTGGACGGCCCCTACGAGCAGTACTTC. Amino acid sequence: CASSLDGPYEQYF.

The V gene is TRBV6-6, the J gene TRBJ2-3; D gene ambiguous. V lost 2 bases and J lost 6, with 9 bases in between. The CDR3 spans 13 residues. Germline CDR1 MNHNY, CDR2 SVGAGI (reference sequence). CDR3 sequence (DNA): TGTGCCAGCAGTTACGGTACAGCGGATACGCAGTATTTT. It yields the protein CASSYGTADTQYF.

The chain uses TRBV6-1 and TRBJ2-1; 11 bases align to TRBD2. J was trimmed by 10 bases and V by 5 bases; bases with no gene match: 7. The CDR3 runs 14 residues. Germline V gives CDR1 MNHNS, CDR2 SASEGT. The CDR3 nucleotides read TGTGCCAGCAGTTCTGCGACTAGCGGGGACGAGCAGTTCTTC. Protein product: CASSSATSGDEQFF.

The CDR3 spells CASSLTISGHGYTF. The DNA of the CDR3 is TGTGCCAGCAGTCTTACTATCTCGGGTCACGGCTACACCTTC. The rearrangement uses TRBV25-1 and TRBJ1-2; unclear D gene. Germline V gives CDR1 MGHDK, CDR2 SYGVNS. With 5 bases removed from V and 8 bases from J, the gap between germline ends came to 18 bases. The CDR3 is made up of 14 amino acids.

The chain combines TRBV11-3 with TRBJ2-4; D uncertain. Trimming took 5 bases from V and 7 from J, leaving 12 bases between them. The length of the CDR3 is 13 residues. The germline V gene encodes CDR1 SGHNT and CDR2 YENEEA. The CDR3 here is CASSGPLGNIQYF. In DNA, the CDR3 is TGTGCCAGCAGCGGACCCCTCGGGAACATTCAGTACTTC.

A few counts support this clone. The chain combines TRBV6-5 with TRBJ1-4, with D possibly being TRBD1 (6 bases). Germline CDR1 and CDR2: MNHEY and SVGAGI. The CDR3 consists of 14 residues. V lost 6 bases to trimming and J lost 0 bases, with 8 bases between them. The CDR3 DNA sequence: TGTGCCAGCAGAAGGACAGCAACTAATGAAAAACTGTTTTTT. Residues: CASRRTATNEKLFF.

This clone turned up a few times. V is TRBV11-3 and J is TRBJ2-2; 13 bases align to TRBD2. V trimming: 5 bases; J trimming: 4 bases; junction bases outside the gene matches: 7. The CDR3 loop spans 17 amino acids. In germline, CDR1 is SGHNT, CDR2 YENEEA. This CDR3 is CASSRFGLAGATGELFF. DNA for the CDR3: TGTGCCAGCAGCCGATTCGGACTAGCGGGAGCCACCGGGGAGCTGTTTTTT.